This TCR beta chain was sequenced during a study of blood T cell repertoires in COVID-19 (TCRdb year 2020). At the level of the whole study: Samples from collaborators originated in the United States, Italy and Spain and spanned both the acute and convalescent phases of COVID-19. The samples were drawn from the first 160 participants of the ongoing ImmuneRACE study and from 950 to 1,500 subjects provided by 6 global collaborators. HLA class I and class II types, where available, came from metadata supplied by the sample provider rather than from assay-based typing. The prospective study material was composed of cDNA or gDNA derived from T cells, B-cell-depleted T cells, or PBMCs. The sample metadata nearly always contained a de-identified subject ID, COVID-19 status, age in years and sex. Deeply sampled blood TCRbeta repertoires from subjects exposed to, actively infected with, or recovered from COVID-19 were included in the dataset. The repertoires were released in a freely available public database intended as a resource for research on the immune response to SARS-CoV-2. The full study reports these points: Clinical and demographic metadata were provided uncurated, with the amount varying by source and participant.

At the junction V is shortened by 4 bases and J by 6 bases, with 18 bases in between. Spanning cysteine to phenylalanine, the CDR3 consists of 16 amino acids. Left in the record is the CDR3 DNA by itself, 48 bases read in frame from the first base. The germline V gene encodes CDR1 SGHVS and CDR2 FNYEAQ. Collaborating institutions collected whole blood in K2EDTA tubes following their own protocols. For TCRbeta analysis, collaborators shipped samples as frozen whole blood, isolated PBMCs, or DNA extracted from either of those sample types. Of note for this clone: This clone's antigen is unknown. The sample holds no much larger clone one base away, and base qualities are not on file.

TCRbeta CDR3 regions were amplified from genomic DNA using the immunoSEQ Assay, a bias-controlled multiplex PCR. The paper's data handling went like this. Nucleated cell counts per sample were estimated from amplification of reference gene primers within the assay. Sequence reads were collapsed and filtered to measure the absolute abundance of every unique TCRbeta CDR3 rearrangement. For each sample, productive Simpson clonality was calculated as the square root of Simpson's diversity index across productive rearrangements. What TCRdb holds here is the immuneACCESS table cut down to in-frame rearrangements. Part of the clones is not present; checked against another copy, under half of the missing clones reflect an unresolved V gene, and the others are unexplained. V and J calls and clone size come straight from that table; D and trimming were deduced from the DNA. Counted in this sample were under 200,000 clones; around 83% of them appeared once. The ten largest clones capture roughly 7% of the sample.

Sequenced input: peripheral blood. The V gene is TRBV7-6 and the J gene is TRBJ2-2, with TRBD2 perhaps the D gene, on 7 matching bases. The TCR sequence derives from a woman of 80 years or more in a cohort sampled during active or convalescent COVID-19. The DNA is TGTGCCAGCAGCTCCGCCTTTGAGGGGGGGGCCGGGGAGCTGTTTTTT. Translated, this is CASSSAFEGGAGELFF.